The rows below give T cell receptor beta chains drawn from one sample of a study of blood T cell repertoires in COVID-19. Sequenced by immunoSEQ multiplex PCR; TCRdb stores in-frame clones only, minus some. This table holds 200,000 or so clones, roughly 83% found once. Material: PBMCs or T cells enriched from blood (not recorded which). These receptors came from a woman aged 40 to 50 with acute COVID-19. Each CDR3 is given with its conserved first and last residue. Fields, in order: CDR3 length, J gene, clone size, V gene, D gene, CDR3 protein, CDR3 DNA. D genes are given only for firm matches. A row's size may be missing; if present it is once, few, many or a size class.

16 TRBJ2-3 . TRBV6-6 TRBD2 CASRWTSGGLTDTQYF TGTGCCAGCAGATGGACGAGCGGGGGACTCACAGATACGCAGTATTTT
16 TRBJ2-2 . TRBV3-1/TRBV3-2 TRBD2 CASSQGLAGVTGELFF TGTGCCAGCAGCCAAGGACTAGCGGGGGTGACCGGGGAGCTGTTTTTT
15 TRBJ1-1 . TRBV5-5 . CASGFVQGTNTEAFF TGTGCCAGCGGATTCGTACAGGGAACGAACACTGAAGCTTTCTTT
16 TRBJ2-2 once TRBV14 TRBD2 CASSPTSGQNTGELFF TGTGCCAGCAGCCCGACTAGCGGCCAGAACACCGGGGAGCTGTTTTTT
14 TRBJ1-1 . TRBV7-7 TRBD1 CAVGGPTLSTEAFF TGTGCCGTAGGGGGCCCCACGTTGAGTACTGAAGCTTTCTTT
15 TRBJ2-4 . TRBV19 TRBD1 CASSGQGLAKNIQYF TGTGCCAGTAGTGGACAGGGGCTAGCCAAAAACATTCAGTACTTC
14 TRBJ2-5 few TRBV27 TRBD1 CASSLSQGLGTQYF TGTGCCAGCAGTTTATCACAGGGGTTGGGGACCCAGTACTTC
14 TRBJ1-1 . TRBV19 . CASSLTASGTEAFF TGTGCCAGTAGTCTGACCGCTTCAGGCACTGAAGCTTTCTTT
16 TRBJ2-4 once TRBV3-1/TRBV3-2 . CASSQGAGEAKNIQYF TGTGCCAGCAGCCAAGGGGCAGGGGAGGCCAAAAACATTCAGTACTTC
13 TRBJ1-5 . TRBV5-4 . CASSLERNQPQHF TGTGCCAGCAGCTTGGAGCGGAATCAGCCCCAGCATTTT
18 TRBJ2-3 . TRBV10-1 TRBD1 CASSGSPSTGWDTDTQYF TGCGCCAGCAGTGGGTCCCCCTCGACAGGGTGGGACACAGATACGCAGTATTTT
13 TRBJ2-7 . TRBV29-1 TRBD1 CSVATGGPYEQYF TGCAGCGTTGCGACAGGGGGACCCTACGAGCAGTACTTC
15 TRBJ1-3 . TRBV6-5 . CASSHGVNSGNTIYF TGTGCCAGCAGTCACGGGGTGAACTCTGGAAACACCATATATTTT
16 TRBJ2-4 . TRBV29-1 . CSVEGNEDEAKNIQYF TGCAGCGTTGAAGGAAACGAGGATGAGGCCAAAAACATTCAGTACTTC
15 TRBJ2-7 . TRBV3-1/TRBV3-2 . CASSRVAGSSYEQYF TGTGCCAGCAGCCGCGTGGCAGGCTCTTCCTACGAGCAGTACTTC
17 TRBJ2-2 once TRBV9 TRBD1 CASSITGTGVTTGELFF TGTGCCAGCAGCATCACCGGGACAGGGGTAACCACCGGGGAGCTGTTTTTT
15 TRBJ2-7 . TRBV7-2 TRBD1 CASSFVDRDSYEQYF TGTGCCAGCAGCTTTGTGGACAGGGACTCCTACGAGCAGTACTTC
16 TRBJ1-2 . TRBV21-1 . CASSAGGQGVNYGYTF TGTGCCAGCAGCGCCGGCGGACAGGGGGTTAACTATGGCTACACCTTC
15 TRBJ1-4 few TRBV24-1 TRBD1 CATSGNRGGYEKLFF TGTGCCACCAGCGGAAACAGGGGGGGCTATGAAAAACTGTTTTTT
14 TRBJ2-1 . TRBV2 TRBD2 CASMGSSGNNEQFF TGTGCCAGCATGGGGAGTAGCGGGAACAATGAGCAGTTCTTC
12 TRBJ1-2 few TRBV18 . CASSSNNYGYTF TGTGCCAGCTCAAGCAATAACTATGGCTACACCTTC
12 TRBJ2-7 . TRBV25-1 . CASSEGEDWQYF TGTGCCAGCAGTGAAGGGGAGGATTGGCAGTACTTC
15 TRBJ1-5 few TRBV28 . CASSLGGNSNQPQHF TGTGCCAGCAGTTTAGGGGGGAATAGCAATCAGCCCCAGCATTTT